Below are 10 T cell receptor beta chains sequenced from a single sample in a study of read filtering for tumor transcriptome and immune sequencing. Molecular barcoded adaptors covering alpha/delta and beta/gamma chains were used on 400 to 450 ng RNA. TCRdb re-called the reads with MiXCR, one entry per CDR3 protein. This sample carries 100,000 to 150,000 distinct CDR3 sequences, over 10% of them seen once, and the ten largest clones take approximately 10%. Sequencing used a population of CD138-negative cells sorted from bone marrow. The receptors shown here come from a donor aged 40 or older with multiple myeloma.

The V gene is TRBV12-3 or TRBV12-4, the J gene TRBJ2-7; perhaps D is TRBD1 or TRBD2 (5 bases each). This CDR3 is 9 amino acids long. The chain's CDR3 is CASRRGPLV. The CDR3 nucleotides read TGTGCCAGCAGGAGGGGACCATTGGTT.

The chain carries TRBV6-5 and TRBJ1-2, with 10 bases identical to TRBD1. Germline loops: CDR1 MNHEY, CDR2 SVGAGI. After removal of 6 bases from V and 8 bases from J, the junction contained 15 bases not matched to a gene. CDR3 length equals 16 residues. The CDR3 sequence: CASRSPGQGKLAGYTF. The CDR3 DNA sequence: TGTGCCAGCAGGTCGCCGGGACAGGGGAAATTGGCGGGCTACACCTTC.

This clonotype was counted between two and nine times. This chain joins TRBV23-1 and TRBJ2-6, with TRBD1 matching 8 bases. TRBV23-1 is recorded as an ORF, its role being uncertain. Trimming cost V 8 bases and J 4 bases; bases outside gene matches: 13. The length of the CDR3 is 17 residues. The CDR3 sequence is CASGRQGPIRGANVLTF. The CDR3 nucleotides are TGCGCCAGCGGTAGACAGGGGCCCATTCGGGGGGCCAACGTCCTGACTTTC.

Remarks on this clonotype: A read error may explain this, as a much larger clone is one base away. This CDR3 is missing its conserved last phenylalanine or tryptophan, likely due to a read error. The rearrangement joins TRBV11-1 to TRBJ1-1, with 7 bases fitting TRBD1. Losses at the gene ends were 1 base for V and 3 bases for J; bases not matched to a gene: 8. CDR1 and CDR2 from the germline V gene are SGHAT and FQDESV (reference sequence). The CDR3 loop spans 16 amino acids. Here the CDR3 DNA reads TGTGCCAGCAGCTTAGTCACGACAGGGCTGGACACTGAAGCTTTCTCT. Its translation is CASSLVTTGLDTEAFS.

This clonotype was seen at least ten times. Mismatch with germline at one junction end may stem from a read error. The chain joins TRBV7-7 to TRBJ2-1; TRBD2 aligns across 10 bases. In germline, CDR1 is SSHAT, CDR2 FNYEAQ (reference sequence). This CDR3 comprises 15 residues. CDR3 bases: TGTGCTAGCAGCTTAGCGGGGGGTACCTACAATGAGCAGTTCTTC. It translates to CASSLAGGTYNEQFF. The full variable domain, with the rest looked up from reference TRBV7-7 and TRBJ2-1, is GAGVSQSPRYKVTKRGQDVTLRCDPISSHATLYWYQQALGQGPEFLTYFNYEAQPDKSGLPSDRFSAERPEGSISTLTIQRTEQRDSAMYRCASSLAGGTYNEQFFGPGTRLTVL.

A word on this clonotype: Sequence at one end of the junction differs from germline and may be a read error. The chain is built from TRBV3-1 and TRBJ2-3; D perhaps matches TRBD2 (7 bases). The CDR3 consists of 16 residues. Germline CDR1 LGHDT, CDR2 YNNKEL (reference sequence). The CDR3 spells CTSSQETGGGWDTQYF. The CDR3 DNA reads TGTACCAGCAGCCAGGAGACTGGCGGGGGCTGGGATACGCAGTATTTT.

At least ten counts were recorded for this clonotype. The J gene is TRBJ2-1, the V gene TRBV7-6; D might be TRBD1 (5 bases). The germline V and J ends were trimmed by 5 bases and 10 bases, with 15 bases remaining between them. This CDR3 contains 13 residues. From germline, CDR1 is SGHVS and CDR2 FNYEAQ. CDR3 in amino acids: CASSPHQGIEQFF. The CDR3 DNA reads as TGTGCCAGCAGCCCTCACCAGGGTATCGAGCAGTTCTTC. The full variable domain, completed using reference TRBV7-6 and TRBJ2-1, is GAGVSQSPRYKVTKRGQDVALRCDPISGHVSLYWYRQALGQGPEFLTYFNYEAQQDKSGLPNDRFSAERPEGSISTLTIQRTEQRDSAMYRCASSPHQGIEQFFGPGTRLTVL.

Only a few counts were recorded for this clonotype. This chain uses TRBV29-1 with TRBJ2-1, with 11 nucleotides matching TRBD1. Per germline, CDR1 SQVTM and CDR2 ANQGSEA. The CDR3 is 15 amino acids. V trimming: 3 bases; J trimming: 1 base; junction bases outside the gene matches: 2. CDR3 loop: CSVEGTGGSYNEQFF. The CDR3 DNA is TGCAGCGTTGAGGGGACAGGGGGTTCCTACAATGAGCAGTTCTTC.

This chain links TRBV7-2 with TRBJ2-5; D unresolved. Germline V CDR1 and CDR2: SGHTA, FQGNSA. The CDR3 consists of 14 residues. Trimming removed 1 base at V and 5 bases at J, with 11 bases between. The CDR3 nucleotides are TGTGCCAGCAGCTTAGACTCGACCGGGGAGACCCAGTACTTC. It specifies CASSLDSTGETQYF.

In its sample, this clonotype was seen many times. CDR3 nucleotides: TGCAGCGTTGACAGGGGGTTGAACACTGAAGCTTTCTTT. The encoded protein is CSVDRGLNTEAFF. V and J are TRBV29-1 and TRBJ1-1; 7 bases match TRBD1. Trimming took 3 bases from V and 0 from J; bases not matched to a gene: 1. The CDR3 spans 13 residues. Germline CDR1 is SQVTM and CDR2 is ANQGSEA. Drawing the rest from reference TRBV29-1 and TRBJ1-1, the complete variable domain is SAVISQKPSRDICQRGTSLTIQCQVDSQVTMMFWYRQQPGQSLTLIATANQGSEATYESGFVIDKFPISRPNLTFSTLTVSNMSPEDSSIYLCSVDRGLNTEAFFGQGTRLTVV.